The next 17 T cell receptor beta chains were all read from a single sample in a study of OX40 agonist ivuxolimab in advanced cancers. Library generation was performed with the immunoSEQ multiplex PCR assay. TCRdb retrieved this table from immuneACCESS and kept in-frame rearrangements only. Not all clones are present; in checked studies, unresolved V genes account for under half, and no reason is known for the remainder. This sample lists 65,000 to 90,000 clones; around 90% were detected once. Of the sample, approximately 0.76% is held by the ten largest clones. The material was CD4+ or CD8+ T cells sorted from blood, obtained in a trial of the OX40 agonist ivuxolimab. Source of these receptors: an adult with an advanced solid tumor such as melanoma, head and neck, liver or kidney cancer.

The chain carries TRBV5-1 and TRBJ2-3, with TRBD2 matching over 10 bases. Germline V gene sequence: CDR1 SGHRS, CDR2 YFSETQ. V lost 4 bases to trimming and J lost 5 bases; unmatched junction nucleotides: 4. The CDR3 spans 14 residues. The CDR3: CASSLLAGEDTQYF. In nucleotides, the CDR3 is TGCGCCAGCAGCCTGCTAGCGGGAGAAGATACGCAGTATTTT.

The gene calls are TRBV5-8 and TRBJ1-1; no reliable D call. Germline assignment: CDR1 SGHTS and CDR2 YDEGEE. The CDR3 extends over 14 amino acids. V dropped 0 bases and J dropped 4 bases, with 10 bases sitting between them. The CDR3: CASSLETTTTEAFF. CDR3 DNA sequence: TGTGCCAGCAGCTTGGAGACGACAACCACTGAAGCTTTCTTT. Full variable domain (outside the CDR3, taken from reference TRBV5-8 and TRBJ1-1): EAGVTQSPTHLIKTRGQQATLRCSPISGHTSVYWYQQALGLGLQFLLWYDEGEERNRGNFPPRFSGRQFPNYSSELNVNALELEDSALYLCASSLETTTTEAFFGQGTRLTVV.

The chain joins TRBV19 to TRBJ1-2, with no clear D. The CDR3 spans 13 residues. CDR1 and CDR2 (germline): LNHDA, SQIVND (reference sequence). V gave up 11 bases and J gave up 8 bases, with 21 bases separating them. The CDR3 DNA follows: TGTGCCGTAAAGAGGGCAGAGGAATTCGGCTACACCTTC. Translated, it gives CAVKRAEEFGYTF.

This chain joins TRBV6-1 and TRBJ1-2; TRBD1 agrees at 9 bases. Germline V gene data show CDR1 as MNHNS and CDR2 as SASEGT. V shed 1 base and J 6 bases; nucleotides not matched to a gene: 6. CDR3 length equals 15 residues. Here the CDR3 DNA reads TGTGCCAGCAGTGAAGATGGGACAGGGTACGATGGCTACACCTTC. It encodes CASSEDGTGYDGYTF.

The chain has TRBV19 and TRBJ2-2; 7 bases match TRBD1. Per the germline V gene, CDR1 is LNHDA and CDR2 is SQIVND (reference sequence). This CDR3 contains 15 residues. Germline trimming cut 5 bases from V and 4 bases from J; bases unmatched to any gene: 7. CDR3 in amino acids: CASSVRQGATGELFF. The CDR3 nucleotides are TGTGCCAGTAGTGTTAGACAGGGAGCCACCGGGGAGCTGTTTTTT.

This chain links TRBV10-3 with TRBJ2-7; D remains ambiguous. From germline, CDR1 is ENHRY and CDR2 SYGVKD. The CDR3 loop spans 13 amino acids. Between the trimmed V and J ends, which lost 0 bases and 6 bases, there was a span of 9 bases. This CDR3 reads CAISESKGSEQYF. The CDR3 bases are TGTGCCATCAGTGAGTCTAAGGGAAGCGAGCAGTACTTC.

The rearrangement uses TRBV7-2 and TRBJ1-2; D unresolved. The V gene lost 2 bases and the J gene lost 6 bases, with 16 bases spanning the gap. This CDR3 spans 15 amino acids. The V gene's germline CDR1 is SGHTA and CDR2 FQGNSA. The CDR3 nucleotides read TGTGCCAGCAGCTTAAGTAACAGCCGAAGGAATGGCTACACCTTC. Translated, it gives CASSLSNSRRNGYTF.

This clone was seen a single time. CDR3 bases: TGTGCCAGCAGCCCTCGGACTAGCGCCAACTACGAGCAGTACTTC. Amino acids: CASSPRTSANYEQYF. The chain carries TRBV7-9 and TRBJ2-7, with 9 bases lining up with TRBD2. Germline V gene data show CDR1 as SEHNR and CDR2 as FQNEAQ (reference sequence). V dropped 5 bases and J dropped 3; count of bases not matched to a gene: 8. The CDR3 is 15 amino acids.

The chain has TRBV4-2 and TRBJ2-5; 11 bases align to TRBD2. This CDR3 is 17 amino acids long. The junction had 9 bases not matched to a gene; V was cut back by 1 base and J by 5 bases. Germline CDR1 is LGHNA and CDR2 is YNFKEQ. CDR3 coding DNA: TGTGCCAGCAGCCAAGTCGCTCTAGCGGGAGGAGTGGAGACCCAGTACTTC. Translated: CASSQVALAGGVETQYF.

The chain recombines TRBV18 with TRBJ1-2, with D hard to call. Germline V gene sequence: CDR1 KGHSH, CDR2 LQKENI. V lost 5 bases and J lost 6, with 16 bases in between. The CDR3 covers 14 residues. This CDR3 is CASSSDESINGYTF. CDR3 sequence (DNA): TGTGCCAGCTCATCCGACGAGTCGATTAATGGCTACACCTTC.

This clone has a single count. A read error may account for a junction end that differs from germline. This same CDR3 is encoded by further DNA sequences in the sample. J is TRBJ2-3 and V is TRBV7-7; 8 nucleotides line up with TRBD2. This CDR3 contains 14 residues. Looked up from germline, CDR1 is SSHAT and CDR2 is FNYEAQ (reference sequence). CDR3 nucleotides: TGTGCTAGCAGCCCGGGAGGGCGCACAGATACGCAGTATTTT. Amino acid sequence: CASSPGGRTDTQYF.

The chain uses TRBV28 and TRBJ2-7, with 13 bases fitting TRBD2. Germline lookup yields CDR1 MDHEN and CDR2 SYDVKM. With V trimmed by 5 bases and J by 2 bases, 3 bases remained unmatched. CDR3 length: 15 amino acids. The CDR3 DNA reads TGTGCCAGCAGTAGGGGGACTAGCGGGACCTACGAGCAGTACTTC. Encoded protein: CASSRGTSGTYEQYF. The whole variable domain, remainder taken from reference TRBV28 and TRBJ2-7, is DVKVTQSSRYLVKRTGEKVFLECVQDMDHENMFWYRQDPGLGLRLIYFSYDVKMKEKGDIPEGYSVSREKKERFSLILESASTNQTSMYLCASSRGTSGTYEQYFGPGTRLTVT.

The gene calls are TRBV9 and TRBJ2-1, with 7 nucleotides matching TRBD2. CDR1 is SGDLS, CDR2 YYNGEE, per germline. The CDR3 runs to 14 residues. Trimming at V came to 0 bases and at J to 5 bases, leaving 2 bases not matched to a gene. CDR3 sequence (DNA): TGTGCCAGCAGCGTAGTCGGGACTAACAATGAGCAGTTCTTC. Its translation is CASSVVGTNNEQFF. The full variable domain, in which reference TRBV9 and TRBJ2-1 provide the parts outside the CDR3, is DSGVTQTPKHLITATGQRVTLRCSPRSGDLSVYWYQQSLDQGLQFLIQYYNGEERAKGNILERFSAQQFPDLHSELNLSSLELGDSALYFCASSVVGTNNEQFFGPGTRLTVL.

The gene calls are TRBV5-1 and TRBJ2-2, with 10 positions matching TRBD1. Trimming at V came to 4 bases and at J to 6 bases, leaving 6 bases not matched to a gene. This CDR3 comprises 15 residues. Germline CDR1 reads SGHRS; CDR2 reads YFSETQ. Written as DNA, the CDR3 is TGCGCCAGCAGCCATGGACAGGGGGGCGCCGGGGAGCTGTTTTTT. Its translation is CASSHGQGGAGELFF.

The CDR3 region is CASRDRGYAEAFF. The DNA for the CDR3 is TGTGCCAGTAGAGACAGGGGCTACGCTGAAGCTTTCTTT. The V gene is TRBV19, the J gene TRBJ1-1; 8 positions agree with TRBD1. This CDR3 is built from 13 residues. The junction had 6 bases not matched to a gene; V was cut back by 6 bases and J by 6 bases. Germline V CDR1 and CDR2: LNHDA, SQIVND (reference sequence).

This clone is a singleton in its sample. V is TRBV6-1 and J is TRBJ1-5, with D perhaps TRBD1 (6 bases). Trimming removed 2 bases at V and 0 bases at J, with 11 bases between. Germline CDR1 MNHNS, CDR2 SASEGT. This CDR3 has 16 residues. CDR3 sequence: CASSERPGDSNQPQHF. Here the CDR3 DNA reads TGTGCCAGCAGTGAAAGGCCAGGGGATAGCAATCAGCCCCAGCATTTT.

The chain couples TRBV28 to TRBJ2-7; no definite D call. Germline CDR1 MDHEN, CDR2 SYDVKM. Trimming left V 6 bases short and J 3 bases short, with 12 bases between. This CDR3 spans 13 amino acids. The CDR3 DNA reads TGTGCCAGCAGGTCCGGCGCGAGCTACGAGCAGTACTTC. It translates to CASRSGASYEQYF.